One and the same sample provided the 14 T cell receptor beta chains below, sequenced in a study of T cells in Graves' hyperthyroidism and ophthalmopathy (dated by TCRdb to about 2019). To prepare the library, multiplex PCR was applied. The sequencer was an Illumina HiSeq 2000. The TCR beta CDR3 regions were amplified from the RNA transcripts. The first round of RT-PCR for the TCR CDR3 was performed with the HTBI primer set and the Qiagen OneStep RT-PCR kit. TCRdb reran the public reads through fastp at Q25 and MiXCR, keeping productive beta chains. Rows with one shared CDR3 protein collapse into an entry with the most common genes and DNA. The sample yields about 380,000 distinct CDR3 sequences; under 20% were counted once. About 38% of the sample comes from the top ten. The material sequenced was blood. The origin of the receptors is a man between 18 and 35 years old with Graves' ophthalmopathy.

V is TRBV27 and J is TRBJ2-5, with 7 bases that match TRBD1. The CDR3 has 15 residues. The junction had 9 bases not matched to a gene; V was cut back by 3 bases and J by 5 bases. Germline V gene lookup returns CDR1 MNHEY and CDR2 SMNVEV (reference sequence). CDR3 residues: CASSLSRGRVETQYF. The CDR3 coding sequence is TGTGCCAGCAGTTTGAGTAGGGGGCGCGTGGAGACCCAGTACTTC.

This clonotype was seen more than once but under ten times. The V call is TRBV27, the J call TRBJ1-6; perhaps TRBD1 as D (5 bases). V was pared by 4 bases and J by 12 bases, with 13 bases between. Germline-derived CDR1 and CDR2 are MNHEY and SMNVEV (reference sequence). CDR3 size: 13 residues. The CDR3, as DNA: TGTGCCAGCAGTTCCGGGACGGCGGGACCCCTCCACTTT. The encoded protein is CASSSGTAGPLHF.

In DNA form, the CDR3 reads TGTGCCAGCAGCGGGACAGGGCTCGCAGATACGCAGTATTTT. It codes for CASSGTGLADTQYF. The chain carries TRBV6-1 and TRBJ2-3; TRBD1 aligns across 9 bases. The trim removed 6 bases at V and 4 bases at J, leaving 5 bases unmatched. There are 14 residues in the CDR3. Germline V gene sequence: CDR1 MNHNS, CDR2 SASEGT.

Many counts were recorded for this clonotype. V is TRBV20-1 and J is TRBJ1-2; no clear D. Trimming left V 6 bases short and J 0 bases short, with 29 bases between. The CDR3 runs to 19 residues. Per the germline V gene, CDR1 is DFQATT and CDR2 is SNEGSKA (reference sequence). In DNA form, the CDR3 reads TGCAGTGCCACAGCCTACGGCAGTCGGGTTCCGAATACTAACTATGGCTACACCTTC. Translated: CSATAYGSRVPNTNYGYTF.

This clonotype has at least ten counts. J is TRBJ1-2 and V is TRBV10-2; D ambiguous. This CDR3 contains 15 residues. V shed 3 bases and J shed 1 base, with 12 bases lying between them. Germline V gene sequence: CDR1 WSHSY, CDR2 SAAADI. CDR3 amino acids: CASSDLEGDNYGYTF. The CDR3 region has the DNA TGCGCCAGCAGTGACCTGGAGGGAGATAACTATGGCTACACCTTC.

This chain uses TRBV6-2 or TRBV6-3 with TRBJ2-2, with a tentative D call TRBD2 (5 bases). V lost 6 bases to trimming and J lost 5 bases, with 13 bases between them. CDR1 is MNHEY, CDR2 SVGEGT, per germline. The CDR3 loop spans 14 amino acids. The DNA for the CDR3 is TGTGCCAGCAGCCCAGGACTGGGAACCGGGGAGCTGTTTTTT. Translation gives CASSPGLGTGELFF.

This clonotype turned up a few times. The CDR3 loop is CASSHETGATGELFF. The CDR3 coding sequence is TGTGCCAGCAGCCACGAGACAGGGGCCACCGGGGAGCTGTTTTTT. The chain uses TRBV3-1 and TRBJ2-2; 8 positions match TRBD1. Germline trimming cut 3 bases from V and 4 bases from J; bases unmatched to any gene: 4. The CDR3 totals 15 residues. The germline V gene encodes CDR1 LGHDT and CDR2 YNNKEL (reference sequence). Drawing the rest from reference TRBV3-1 and TRBJ2-2, the complete variable domain is DTAVSQTPKYLVTQMGNDKSIKCEQNLGHDTMYWYKQDSKKFLKIMFSYNNKELIINETVPNRFSPKSPDKAHLNLHINSLELGDSAVYFCASSHETGATGELFFGEGSRLTVL.

The CDR3 bases are TGCAGTGCCCGGACAGGGGACGTTGAAAAACTGTTTTTT. Residues: CSARTGDVEKLFF. The gene calls are TRBV20-1 and TRBJ1-4; TRBD1 matches at 9 bases. The CDR3 consists of 13 residues. Per the germline V gene, CDR1 is DFQATT and CDR2 is SNEGSKA (reference sequence). The J segment lost 7 bases and the V segment lost 6 bases, leaving 6 bases of the junction unmatched.

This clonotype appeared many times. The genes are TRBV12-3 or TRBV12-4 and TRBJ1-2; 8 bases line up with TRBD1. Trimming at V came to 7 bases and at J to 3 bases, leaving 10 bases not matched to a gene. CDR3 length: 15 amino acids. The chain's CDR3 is CASTHSTGAYYGYTF. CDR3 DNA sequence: TGTGCCAGCACCCATTCGACAGGGGCCTACTATGGCTACACCTTC.

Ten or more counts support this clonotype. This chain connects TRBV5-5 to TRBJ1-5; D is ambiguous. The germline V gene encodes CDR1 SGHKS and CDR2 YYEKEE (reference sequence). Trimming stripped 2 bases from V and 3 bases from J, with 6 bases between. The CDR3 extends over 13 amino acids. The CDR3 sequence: CASSFWTNQPQHF. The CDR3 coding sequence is TGTGCCAGCAGCTTCTGGACCAATCAGCCCCAGCATTTT. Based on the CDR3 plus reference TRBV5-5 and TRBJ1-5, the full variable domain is DAGVTQSPTHLIKTRGQQVTLRCSPISGHKSVSWYQQVLGQGPQFIFQYYEKEERGRGNFPDRFSARQFPNYSSELNVNALLLGDSALYLCASSFWTNQPQHFGDGTRLSIL.

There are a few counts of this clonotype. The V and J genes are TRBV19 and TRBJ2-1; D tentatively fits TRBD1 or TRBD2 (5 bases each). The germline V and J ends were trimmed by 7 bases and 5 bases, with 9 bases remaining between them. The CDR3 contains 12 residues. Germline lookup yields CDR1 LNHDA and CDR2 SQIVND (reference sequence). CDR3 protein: CASKRDHNEQFF. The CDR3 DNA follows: TGTGCCAGTAAAAGGGACCACAATGAGCAGTTCTTC.

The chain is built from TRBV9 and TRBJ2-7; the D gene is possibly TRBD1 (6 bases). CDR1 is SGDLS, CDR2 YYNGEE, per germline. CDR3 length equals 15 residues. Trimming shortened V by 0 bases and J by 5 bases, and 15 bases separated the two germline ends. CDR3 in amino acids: CASSVGGGQEHEQYF. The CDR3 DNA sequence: TGTGCCAGCAGCGTAGGAGGGGGACAAGAGCACGAGCAGTACTTC. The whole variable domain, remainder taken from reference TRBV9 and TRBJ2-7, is DSGVTQTPKHLITATGQRVTLRCSPRSGDLSVYWYQQSLDQGLQFLIQYYNGEERAKGNILERFSAQQFPDLHSELNLSSLELGDSALYFCASSVGGGQEHEQYFGPGTRLTVT.

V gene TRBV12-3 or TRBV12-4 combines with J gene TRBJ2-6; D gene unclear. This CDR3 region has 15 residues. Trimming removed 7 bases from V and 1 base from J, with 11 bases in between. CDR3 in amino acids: CASNGVVSGANVLTF. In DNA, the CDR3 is TGTGCCAGCAATGGTGTGGTGTCTGGGGCCAACGTCCTGACTTTC.

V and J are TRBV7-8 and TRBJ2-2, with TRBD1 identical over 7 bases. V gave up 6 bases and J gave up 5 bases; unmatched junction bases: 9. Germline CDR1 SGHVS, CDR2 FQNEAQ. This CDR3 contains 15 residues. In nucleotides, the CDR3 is TGTGCCAGCAGGCCTTACAGGGGATGGACCGGGGAGCTGTTTTTT. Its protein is CASRPYRGWTGELFF.